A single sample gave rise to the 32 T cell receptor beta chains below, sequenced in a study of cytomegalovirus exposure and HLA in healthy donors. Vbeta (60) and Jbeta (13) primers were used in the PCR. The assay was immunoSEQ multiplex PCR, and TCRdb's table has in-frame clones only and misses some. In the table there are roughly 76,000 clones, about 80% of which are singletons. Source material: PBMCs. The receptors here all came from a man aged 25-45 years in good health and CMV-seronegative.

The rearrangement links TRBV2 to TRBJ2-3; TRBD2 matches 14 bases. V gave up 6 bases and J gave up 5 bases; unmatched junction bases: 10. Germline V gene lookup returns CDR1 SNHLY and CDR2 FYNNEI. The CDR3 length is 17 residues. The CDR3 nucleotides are TGTGCCAGCAGCAAACCGGGACTAGCGGGAGTTGGAGATACGCAGTATTTT. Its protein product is CASSKPGLAGVGDTQYF.

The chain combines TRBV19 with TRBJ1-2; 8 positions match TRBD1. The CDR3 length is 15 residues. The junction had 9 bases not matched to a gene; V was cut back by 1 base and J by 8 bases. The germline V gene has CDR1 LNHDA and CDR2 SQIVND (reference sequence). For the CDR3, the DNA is TGTGCCAGTAGTATAGTAATTCAGGGGGCGAGGGGCTACACCTTC. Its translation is CASSIVIQGARGYTF.

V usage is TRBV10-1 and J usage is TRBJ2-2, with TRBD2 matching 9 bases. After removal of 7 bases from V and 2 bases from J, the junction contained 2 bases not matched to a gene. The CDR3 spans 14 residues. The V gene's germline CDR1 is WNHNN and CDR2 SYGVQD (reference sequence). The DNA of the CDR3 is TGCGCCAGCAAAGCGGGAGGAAACACCGGGGAGCTGTTTTTT. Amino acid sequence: CASKAGGNTGELFF.

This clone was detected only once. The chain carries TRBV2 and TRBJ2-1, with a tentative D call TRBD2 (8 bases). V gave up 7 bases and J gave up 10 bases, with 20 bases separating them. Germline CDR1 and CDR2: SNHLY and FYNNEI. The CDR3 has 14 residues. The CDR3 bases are TGTGCCAGCACCTTTGGACTAGCCAGGGGGGAGCAGTTCTTC. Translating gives CASTFGLARGEQFF.

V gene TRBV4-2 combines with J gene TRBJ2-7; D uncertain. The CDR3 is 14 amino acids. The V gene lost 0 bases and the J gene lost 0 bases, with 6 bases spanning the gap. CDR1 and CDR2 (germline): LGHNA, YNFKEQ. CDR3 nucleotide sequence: TGTGCCAGCAGCCAAGATTGGAGCTCCTACGAGCAGTACTTC. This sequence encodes CASSQDWSSYEQYF.

The CDR3 here is CASTPSTEGVGSGNTIYF. The CDR3 nucleotides read TGCGCCAGCACCCCAAGTACGGAAGGGGTAGGCTCTGGAAACACCATATATTTT. The chain is built from TRBV4-1 and TRBJ1-3, with D possibly matching TRBD1 (5 bases). Trimming left V 7 bases short and J 0 bases short, with 22 bases between. The CDR3 runs 18 residues. Germline CDR1 MGHRA, CDR2 YSYEKL.

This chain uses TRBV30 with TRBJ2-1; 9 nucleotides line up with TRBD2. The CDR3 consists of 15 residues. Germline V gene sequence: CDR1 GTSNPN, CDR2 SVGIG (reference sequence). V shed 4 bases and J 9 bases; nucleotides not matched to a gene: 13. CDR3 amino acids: CAWTPNGGRATEQFF. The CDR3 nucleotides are TGTGCCTGGACCCCCAACGGCGGGAGGGCGACTGAGCAGTTCTTC.

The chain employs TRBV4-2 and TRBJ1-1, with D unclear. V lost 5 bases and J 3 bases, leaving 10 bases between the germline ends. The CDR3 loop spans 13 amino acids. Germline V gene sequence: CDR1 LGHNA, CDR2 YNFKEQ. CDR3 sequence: CASSSEIYTEAFF. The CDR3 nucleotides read TGTGCCAGCAGCTCTGAGATATACACTGAAGCTTTCTTT.

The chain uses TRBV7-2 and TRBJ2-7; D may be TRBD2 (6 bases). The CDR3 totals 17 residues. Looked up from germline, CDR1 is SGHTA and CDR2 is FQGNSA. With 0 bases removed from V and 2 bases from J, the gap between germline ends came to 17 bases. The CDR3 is CASSLALRRDIPYEQYF. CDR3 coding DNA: TGTGCCAGCAGCTTAGCGCTTCGGCGGGATATCCCCTACGAGCAGTACTTC.

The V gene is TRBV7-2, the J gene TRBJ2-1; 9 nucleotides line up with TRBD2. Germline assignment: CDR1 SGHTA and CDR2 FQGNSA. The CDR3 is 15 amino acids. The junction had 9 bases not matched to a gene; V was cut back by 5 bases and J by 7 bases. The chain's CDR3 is CASSLAAGGLNEQFF. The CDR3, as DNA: TGTGCCAGCAGCCTGGCAGCGGGGGGTCTGAATGAGCAGTTCTTC.

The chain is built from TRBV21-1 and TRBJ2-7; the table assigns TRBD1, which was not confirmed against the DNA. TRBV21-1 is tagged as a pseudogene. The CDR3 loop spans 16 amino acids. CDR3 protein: CASSTPNRAWVYEQYF. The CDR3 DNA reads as TGTGCCAGCAGCACGCCCAACAGGGCTTGGGTCTACGAGCAGTACTTC.

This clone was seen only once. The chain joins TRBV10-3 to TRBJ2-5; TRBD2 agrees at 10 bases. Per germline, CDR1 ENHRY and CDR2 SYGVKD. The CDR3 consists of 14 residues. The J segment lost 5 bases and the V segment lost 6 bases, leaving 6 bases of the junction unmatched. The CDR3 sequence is CAIRPTGLAETQYF. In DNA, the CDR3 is TGTGCCATCAGGCCAACGGGACTAGCGGAGACCCAGTACTTC.

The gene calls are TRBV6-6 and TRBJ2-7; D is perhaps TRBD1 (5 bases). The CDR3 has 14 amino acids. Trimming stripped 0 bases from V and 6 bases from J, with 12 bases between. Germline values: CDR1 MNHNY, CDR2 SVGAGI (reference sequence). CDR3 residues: CASSYSGAAVEQYF. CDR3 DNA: TGTGCCAGCAGTTACTCTGGGGCCGCGGTCGAGCAGTACTTC.

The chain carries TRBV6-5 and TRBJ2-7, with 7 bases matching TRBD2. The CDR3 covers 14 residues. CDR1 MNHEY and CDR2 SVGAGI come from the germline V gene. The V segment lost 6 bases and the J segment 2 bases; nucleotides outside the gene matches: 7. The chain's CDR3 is CASRGGSGPYEQYF. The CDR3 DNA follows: TGTGCCAGCAGAGGCGGGAGCGGTCCCTACGAGCAGTACTTC.

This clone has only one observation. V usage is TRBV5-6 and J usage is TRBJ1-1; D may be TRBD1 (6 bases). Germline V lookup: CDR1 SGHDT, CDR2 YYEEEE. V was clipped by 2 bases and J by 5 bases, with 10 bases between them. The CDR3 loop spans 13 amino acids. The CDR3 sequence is CASSFSDRTEAFF. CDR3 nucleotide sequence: TGTGCCAGCAGCTTCAGTGACAGGACTGAAGCTTTCTTT. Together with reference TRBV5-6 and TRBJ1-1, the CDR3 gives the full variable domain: DAGVTQSPTHLIKTRGQQVTLRCSPKSGHDTVSWYQQALGQGPQFIFQYYEEEERQRGNFPDRFSGHQFPNYSSELNVNALLLGDSALYLCASSFSDRTEAFFGQGTRLTVV.

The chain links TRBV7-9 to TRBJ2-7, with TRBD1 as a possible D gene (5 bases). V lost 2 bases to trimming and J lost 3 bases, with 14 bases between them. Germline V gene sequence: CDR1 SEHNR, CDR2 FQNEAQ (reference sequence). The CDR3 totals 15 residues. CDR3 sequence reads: CASSLPQGRVYEQYF. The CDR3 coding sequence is TGTGCCAGCAGCTTACCCCAGGGTAGGGTCTACGAGCAGTACTTC.

CDR3 sequence: CASSLVTGGPQGYTF. DNA of the CDR3: TGTGCCAGCAGCTTAGTCACAGGGGGTCCCCAGGGCTACACCTTC. The chain recombines TRBV7-8 with TRBJ1-2, with TRBD1 matching 8 bases. V gave up 1 base and J gave up 8 bases; unmatched junction bases: 9. Germline V gene data show CDR1 as SGHVS and CDR2 as FQNEAQ. The CDR3 runs 15 residues.

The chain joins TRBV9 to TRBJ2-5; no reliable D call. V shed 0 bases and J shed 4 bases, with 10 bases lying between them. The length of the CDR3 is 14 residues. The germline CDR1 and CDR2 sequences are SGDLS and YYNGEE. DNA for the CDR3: TGTGCCAGCAGCGTAGATCCCCAACTAGAGACCCAGTACTTC. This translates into CASSVDPQLETQYF. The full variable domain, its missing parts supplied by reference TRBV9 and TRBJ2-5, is DSGVTQTPKHLITATGQRVTLRCSPRSGDLSVYWYQQSLDQGLQFLIQYYNGEERAKGNILERFSAQQFPDLHSELNLSSLELGDSALYFCASSVDPQLETQYFGPGTRLLVL.

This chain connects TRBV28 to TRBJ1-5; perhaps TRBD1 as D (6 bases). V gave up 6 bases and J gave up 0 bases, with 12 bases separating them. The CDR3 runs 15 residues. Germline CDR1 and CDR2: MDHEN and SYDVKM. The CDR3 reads CASRRGGNSNQPQHF. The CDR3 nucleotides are TGTGCCAGCAGGCGAGGGGGTAATAGCAATCAGCCCCAGCATTTT.

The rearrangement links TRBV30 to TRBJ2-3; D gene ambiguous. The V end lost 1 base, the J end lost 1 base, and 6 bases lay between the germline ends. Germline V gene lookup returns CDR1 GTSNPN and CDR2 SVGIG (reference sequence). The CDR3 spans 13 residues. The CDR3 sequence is CAWSAFGTDTQYF. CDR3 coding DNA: TGTGCCTGGAGTGCATTTGGCACAGATACGCAGTATTTT.

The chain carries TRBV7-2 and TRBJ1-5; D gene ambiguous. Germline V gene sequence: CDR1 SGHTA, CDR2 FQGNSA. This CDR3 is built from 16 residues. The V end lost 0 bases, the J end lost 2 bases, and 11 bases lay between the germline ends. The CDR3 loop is CASSLALRGGNQPQHF. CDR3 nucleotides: TGTGCCAGCAGCTTAGCGTTACGGGGAGGCAATCAGCCCCAGCATTTT.

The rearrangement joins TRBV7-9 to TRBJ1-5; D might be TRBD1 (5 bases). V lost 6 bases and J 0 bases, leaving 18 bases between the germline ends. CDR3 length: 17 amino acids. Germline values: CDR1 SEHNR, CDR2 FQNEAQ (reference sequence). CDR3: CASSREYDRGSNQPQHF. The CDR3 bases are TGTGCCAGCAGTAGGGAATATGACAGAGGTAGCAATCAGCCCCAGCATTTT. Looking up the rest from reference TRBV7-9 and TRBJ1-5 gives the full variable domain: DTGVSQNPRHKITKRGQNVTFRCDPISEHNRLYWYRQTLGQGPEFLTYFQNEAQLEKSRLLSDRFSAERPKGSFSTLEIQRTEQGDSAMYLCASSREYDRGSNQPQHFGDGTRLSIL.

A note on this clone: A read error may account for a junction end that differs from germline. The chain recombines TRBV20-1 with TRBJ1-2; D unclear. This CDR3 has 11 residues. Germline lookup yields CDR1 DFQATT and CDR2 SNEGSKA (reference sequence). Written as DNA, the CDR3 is TGCAGTGCTAACGGAAACTATGGCTATACCTTC. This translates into CSANGNYGYTF.

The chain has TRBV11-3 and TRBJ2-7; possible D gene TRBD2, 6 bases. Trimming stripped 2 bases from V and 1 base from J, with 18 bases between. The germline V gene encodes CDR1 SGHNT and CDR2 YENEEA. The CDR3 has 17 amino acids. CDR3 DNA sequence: TGTGCCAGCAGCTTATTTGTTTGTGCTAGCGTGTCCTACGAGCAGTACTTC. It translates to CASSLFVCASVSYEQYF.

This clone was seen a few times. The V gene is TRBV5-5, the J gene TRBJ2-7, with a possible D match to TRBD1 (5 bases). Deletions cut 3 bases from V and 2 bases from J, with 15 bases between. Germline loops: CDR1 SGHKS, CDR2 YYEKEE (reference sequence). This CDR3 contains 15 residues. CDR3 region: CASSSLTKGPYEQYF. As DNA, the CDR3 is TGTGCCAGCAGCTCGTTGACAAAGGGGCCCTACGAGCAGTACTTC.

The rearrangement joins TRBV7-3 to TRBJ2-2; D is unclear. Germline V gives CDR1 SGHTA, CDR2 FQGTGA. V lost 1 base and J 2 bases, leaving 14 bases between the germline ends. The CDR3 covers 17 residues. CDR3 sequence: CASSLRRASHNTGELFF. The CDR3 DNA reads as TGTGCCAGCAGCTTAAGGAGAGCATCACATAACACCGGGGAGCTGTTTTTT. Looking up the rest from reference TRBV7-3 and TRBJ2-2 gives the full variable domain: GAGVSQTPSNKVTEKGKYVELRCDPISGHTALYWYRQSLGQGPEFLIYFQGTGAADDSGLPNDRFFAVRPEGSVSTLKIQRTERGDSAVYLCASSLRRASHNTGELFFGEGSRLTVL.

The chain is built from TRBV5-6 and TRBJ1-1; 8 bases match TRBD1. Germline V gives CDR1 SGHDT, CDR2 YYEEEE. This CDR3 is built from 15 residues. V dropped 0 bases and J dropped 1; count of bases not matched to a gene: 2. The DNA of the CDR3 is TGTGCCAGCAGCTTGGTTGGGACAGGGAACACTGAAGCTTTCTTT. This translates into CASSLVGTGNTEAFF. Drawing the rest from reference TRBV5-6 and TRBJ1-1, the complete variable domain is DAGVTQSPTHLIKTRGQQVTLRCSPKSGHDTVSWYQQALGQGPQFIFQYYEEEERQRGNFPDRFSGHQFPNYSSELNVNALLLGDSALYLCASSLVGTGNTEAFFGQGTRLTVV.

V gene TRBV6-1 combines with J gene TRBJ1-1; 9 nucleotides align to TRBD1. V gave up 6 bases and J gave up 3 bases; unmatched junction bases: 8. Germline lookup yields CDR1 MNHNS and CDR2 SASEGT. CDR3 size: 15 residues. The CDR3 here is CASSLRDRVDTEAFF. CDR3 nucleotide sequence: TGTGCCAGCAGCCTCCGGGACAGGGTGGACACTGAAGCTTTCTTT.

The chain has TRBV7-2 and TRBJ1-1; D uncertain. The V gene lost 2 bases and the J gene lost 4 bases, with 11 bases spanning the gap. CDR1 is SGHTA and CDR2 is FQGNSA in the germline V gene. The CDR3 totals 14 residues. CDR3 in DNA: TGTGCCAGCAGCTTATGGGCAGAAATCACTGAAGCTTTCTTT. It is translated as CASSLWAEITEAFF. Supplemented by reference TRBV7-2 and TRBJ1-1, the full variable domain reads GAGVSQSPSNKVTEKGKDVELRCDPISGHTALYWYRQSLGQGLEFLIYFQGNSAPDKSGLPSDRFSAERTGGSVSTLTIQRTQQEDSAVYLCASSLWAEITEAFFGQGTRLTVV.

The CDR3 DNA reads TGCGCCAGCAGCTCCCAGGGAAGCGGGGAAAAACTGTTTTTT. Protein: CASSSQGSGEKLFF. The rearrangement joins TRBV5-1 to TRBJ1-4; TRBD1 is a possible D gene (5 bases). Looked up from germline, CDR1 is SGHRS and CDR2 is YFSETQ. Trimming removed 3 bases from V and 8 bases from J, with 14 bases in between. CDR3 size: 14 residues.

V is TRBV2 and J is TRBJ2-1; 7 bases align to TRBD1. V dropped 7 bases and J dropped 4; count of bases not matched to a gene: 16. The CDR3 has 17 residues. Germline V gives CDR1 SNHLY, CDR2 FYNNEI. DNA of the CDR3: TGTGCCAGCAAGTCGGGCGGTACAGGGGTAGGGTACAATGAGCAGTTCTTC. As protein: CASKSGGTGVGYNEQFF.

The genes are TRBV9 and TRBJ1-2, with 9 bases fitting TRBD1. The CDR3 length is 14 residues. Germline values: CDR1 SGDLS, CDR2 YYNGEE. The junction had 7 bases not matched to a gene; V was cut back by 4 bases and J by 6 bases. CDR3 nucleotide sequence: TGTGCCAGCAGCAAGGGACAGGGTACTGATGGCTACACCTTC. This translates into CASSKGQGTDGYTF.